The 22 T cell receptor beta chains below come from one sample, sequenced in a study of T cell responses to AZD1222 COVID-19 vaccine. TCRdb's copy holds only in-frame clones and misses some; the assay was immunoSEQ multiplex PCR. The data hold around 99,000 clones, with around 90% observed a single time. Sample: peripheral blood, taken on day 0 of MenACWY control vaccination. The receptors here all came from an adult in good health.

Details on this clone: Other nucleotide sequences in the sample specify the same CDR3. The rearrangement links TRBV7-9 to TRBJ1-1; D is ambiguous. This CDR3 is built from 11 residues. Germline V gene lookup returns CDR1 SEHNR and CDR2 FQNEAQ (reference sequence). With 2 bases removed from V and 5 bases from J, the gap between germline ends came to 3 bases. Written as DNA, the CDR3 is TGTGCCAGCAGCTTAATAACTGAAGCTTTCTTT. It translates to CASSLITEAFF.

This clone was seen a few times. CDR3 in amino acids: CASSQEGYEQYF. The CDR3 DNA sequence: TGTGCCAGCAGCCAAGAGGGCTACGAGCAGTACTTC. The V gene is TRBV3-1 (or the pseudogene TRBV3-2), the J gene TRBJ2-7; D gene uncertain. Germline V gives CDR1 LGHDT, CDR2 YNNKEL (reference sequence). The CDR3 is 12 residues long. V was clipped by 0 bases and J by 3 bases, with 3 bases between them.

In its sample, this clone was seen once. V is TRBV2 and J is TRBJ2-7; D is unresolved. In germline, CDR1 is SNHLY, CDR2 FYNNEI. Trimming took 8 bases from V and 3 from J, leaving 17 bases between them. This CDR3 spans 14 amino acids. DNA of the CDR3: TGTGCCAGCGGCCGGTCGACTCTTCGCTACGAGCAGTACTTC. This encodes CASGRSTLRYEQYF.

The V gene is TRBV10-3, the J gene TRBJ1-1; tentatively, D is TRBD1 (5 bases). CDR1 and CDR2 (germline): ENHRY, SYGVKD. The V and J ends lost 5 bases and 4 bases respectively, with 14 bases between them. This CDR3 contains 14 residues. For the CDR3, the DNA is TGTGCCATCAGTCCACCTAGTGGGACCACTGAAGCTTTCTTT. It yields the protein CAISPPSGTTEAFF.

This chain links TRBV4-1 with TRBJ1-5; 7 bases match TRBD1. With 7 bases clipped from V and 4 bases from J, the junction kept 7 bases outside the gene matches. Germline CDR1 and CDR2: MGHRA and YSYEKL. The CDR3 is made up of 14 amino acids. Here the CDR3 reads CASTPGQKNQPQHF. The CDR3 DNA sequence: TGCGCCAGCACCCCGGGACAGAAAAATCAGCCCCAGCATTTT.

This chain joins TRBV28 and TRBJ2-4; possible D gene TRBD2, 5 bases. Germline loops: CDR1 MDHEN, CDR2 SYDVKM. This CDR3 is built from 14 residues. V was clipped by 3 bases and J by 8 bases, with 14 bases between them. The CDR3 is CASSFEGFVDIQYF. CDR3 nucleotides: TGTGCCAGCAGTTTCGAGGGTTTTGTTGACATTCAGTACTTC.

The chain combines TRBV5-1 with TRBJ2-2; 7 nucleotides line up with TRBD1. Germline V lookup: CDR1 SGHRS, CDR2 YFSETQ. V dropped 6 bases and J dropped 3; count of bases not matched to a gene: 11. The CDR3 length is 16 residues. The CDR3 is CASTNWRQGDTGELFF. In DNA form, the CDR3 reads TGCGCCAGCACCAATTGGCGACAGGGAGACACCGGGGAGCTGTTTTTT.

The rearrangement links TRBV11-2 to TRBJ2-2; tentative D call: TRBD2 (6 bases). The V and J ends lost 4 bases and 4 bases respectively, with 22 bases between them. CDR1 is SGHAT and CDR2 is FQNNGV in the germline V gene. The CDR3 sequence is 18 residues long. CDR3 sequence: CASSSMEGLAASTGELFF. For the CDR3, the DNA is TGTGCCAGCAGCTCAATGGAGGGGTTAGCGGCAAGCACCGGGGAGCTGTTTTTT.

The V call is TRBV12-3 or TRBV12-4, the J call TRBJ2-1; weak D call: TRBD2 (5 bases). There are 13 residues in the CDR3. V lost 4 bases to trimming and J lost 5 bases, with 9 bases between them. CDR3 in amino acids: CASSYTSDNEQFF. The CDR3 bases are TGTGCCAGCAGTTATACTAGTGACAATGAGCAGTTCTTC.

The chain joins TRBV9 to TRBJ2-7; the D is unclear. V was cut by 4 bases and J by 5 bases, with 13 bases left in between. The CDR3 covers 13 residues. Per the germline V gene, CDR1 is SGDLS and CDR2 is YYNGEE. The DNA for the CDR3 is TGTGCCAGCAGCCGGACCCTAGGCGACGAGCAGTACTTC. Translation: CASSRTLGDEQYF.

The V and J genes are TRBV19 and TRBJ1-5, with 8 bases that match TRBD1. Trimming cost V 0 bases and J 5 bases; bases outside gene matches: 6. Germline V gives CDR1 LNHDA, CDR2 SQIVND (reference sequence). The CDR3 is 16 amino acids. The CDR3, as DNA: TGTGCCAGTAGTATAGAGGCCAGACAGGGGTATCAGCCCCAGCATTTT. Its translation is CASSIEARQGYQPQHF.

The chain links TRBV28 to TRBJ1-1; D is possibly TRBD1 (5 bases). CDR3 size: 15 residues. Germline loops: CDR1 MDHEN, CDR2 SYDVKM. Trimming shortened V by 2 bases and J by 3 bases, and 13 bases separated the two germline ends. The CDR3 here is CASSLGSAGDTEAFF. In nucleotides, the CDR3 is TGTGCCAGCAGTTTAGGTTCGGCGGGGGACACTGAAGCTTTCTTT.

The rearrangement joins TRBV28 to TRBJ2-3; 7 bases map to TRBD2. CDR3 length: 15 amino acids. Germline CDR1 reads MDHEN; CDR2 reads SYDVKM. The V gene end was trimmed by 3 bases and the J gene end by 3 bases; junction bases not matched to a gene: 6. The CDR3 region is CASSFRGRATDTQYF. The CDR3 nucleotides are TGTGCCAGCAGTTTTCGTGGGAGGGCGACAGATACGCAGTATTTT.

The rearrangement links TRBV28 to TRBJ1-1; D is possibly TRBD1 (5 bases). V lost 2 bases, J lost 4 bases, and 8 bases lay in between. Germline CDR1 is MDHEN and CDR2 is SYDVKM. The CDR3 has 13 residues. The CDR3: CASSLLRATEAFF. In DNA form, the CDR3 reads TGTGCCAGCAGTTTACTCAGGGCCACTGAAGCTTTCTTT.

The chain combines TRBV5-1 with TRBJ2-3; the match to TRBD2 covers 10 bases. Germline V lookup: CDR1 SGHRS, CDR2 YFSETQ. The CDR3 length is 16 residues. Losses at the gene ends were 4 bases for V and 3 bases for J; bases not matched to a gene: 8. The CDR3 loop reads CASSPASGSKTDTQYF. DNA of the CDR3: TGCGCCAGCAGCCCAGCTAGCGGGAGTAAAACAGATACGCAGTATTTT.

The chain is built from TRBV6-2 or TRBV6-3 and TRBJ2-7; 9 positions agree with TRBD1. Looked up from germline, CDR1 is MNHEY and CDR2 is SVGEGT. After removal of 6 bases from V and 4 bases from J, the junction contained 13 bases not matched to a gene. The CDR3 is made up of 16 amino acids. The CDR3 is CASSPFGTGNGYEQYF. CDR3 sequence (DNA): TGTGCCAGCAGCCCCTTCGGGACAGGGAACGGTTACGAGCAGTACTTC.

This chain connects TRBV6-6 to TRBJ1-1, with 8 bases aligning to TRBD1. The ends lost 1 base at V and 12 bases at J; junction bases unmatched: 7. The CDR3 is 13 residues long. Germline loops: CDR1 MNHNY, CDR2 SVGAGI (reference sequence). CDR3 sequence (DNA): TGTGCCAGCAGTTACTACCCCGGACAGGGAACTTTCTTT. Translated, it gives CASSYYPGQGTFF.

The chain carries TRBV6-5 and TRBJ1-2; TRBD1 agrees at 9 bases. CDR1 and CDR2 from the germline V gene are MNHEY and SVGAGI. Unmatched junction bases numbered 7, after V lost 7 bases and J lost 1 base. The CDR3 covers 15 residues. Here the CDR3 DNA reads TGTGCCAGCATCTTCTGGGGACAGGGTAACTATGGCTACACCTTC. Amino acid sequence: CASIFWGQGNYGYTF.

CDR3 in amino acids: CASSESGVGARSYNEQFF. Written as DNA, the CDR3 is TGCGCCAGCAGTGAGTCCGGGGTCGGCGCGCGCTCCTACAATGAGCAGTTCTTC. This chain joins TRBV10-1 and TRBJ2-1; possible D gene TRBD2, 5 bases. CDR3 length: 18 residues. Trimming cost V 0 bases and J 0 bases, with 15 bases left between them. The germline V gene encodes CDR1 WNHNN and CDR2 SYGVQD (reference sequence).

V gene TRBV6-2 or TRBV6-3 combines with J gene TRBJ2-2, with 13 positions matching TRBD2. CDR1 is MNHEY and CDR2 is SVGEGT in the germline V gene. V was pared by 5 bases and J by 7 bases, with 13 bases of the junction left unmatched. The CDR3 contains 18 residues. CDR3 sequence (DNA): TGTGCCAGCAGTCCGTCGGGGACTAGCGGGAAGGGGTACGGGGAGCTGTTTTTT. Its translation: CASSPSGTSGKGYGELFF.

This chain links TRBV5-1 with TRBJ1-1, with 7 positions matching TRBD1. The V and J ends lost 3 bases and 1 base, in that order; junction bases with no gene match: 9. This CDR3 comprises 16 residues. Germline V lookup: CDR1 SGHRS, CDR2 YFSETQ. The CDR3 is CASSSVTGQANTEAFF. Here the CDR3 DNA reads TGCGCCAGCAGCTCTGTTACAGGACAGGCGAACACTGAAGCTTTCTTT.

This clone was seen only once. This chain connects TRBV3-1 (or the pseudogene TRBV3-2) to TRBJ1-6; no firm D call. The CDR3 consists of 15 residues. Deletions cut 4 bases from V and 5 bases from J, with 12 bases between. Germline assignment: CDR1 LGHDT and CDR2 YNNKEL (reference sequence). Written as DNA, the CDR3 is TGTGCCAGCAGCCCGTTGTCCCTGGATAATTCACCCCTCCACTTT. Protein product: CASSPLSLDNSPLHF.